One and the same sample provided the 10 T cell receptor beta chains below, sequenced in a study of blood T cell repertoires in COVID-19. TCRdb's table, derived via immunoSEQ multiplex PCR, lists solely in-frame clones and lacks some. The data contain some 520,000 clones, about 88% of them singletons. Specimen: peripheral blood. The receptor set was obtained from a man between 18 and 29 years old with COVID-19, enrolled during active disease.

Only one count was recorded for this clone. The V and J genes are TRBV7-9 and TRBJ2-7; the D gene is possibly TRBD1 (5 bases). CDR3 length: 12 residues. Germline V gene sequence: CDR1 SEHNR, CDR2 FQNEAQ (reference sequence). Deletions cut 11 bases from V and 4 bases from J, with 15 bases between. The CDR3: CAEDTGVYEQYF. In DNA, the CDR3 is TGTGCCGAGGACACAGGAGTTTACGAGCAGTACTTC.

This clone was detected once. CDR3 nucleotide sequence: TGTGCCAGCAGCCAGGGTGTGGGCTACAATGAGCAGTTCTTC. Its translation: CASSQGVGYNEQFF. The rearrangement joins TRBV7-2 to TRBJ2-1; D is perhaps TRBD1 (5 bases). Germline CDR1 is SGHTA and CDR2 is FQGNSA. V dropped 5 bases and J dropped 3 bases, with 11 bases sitting between them. CDR3 length: 14 amino acids.

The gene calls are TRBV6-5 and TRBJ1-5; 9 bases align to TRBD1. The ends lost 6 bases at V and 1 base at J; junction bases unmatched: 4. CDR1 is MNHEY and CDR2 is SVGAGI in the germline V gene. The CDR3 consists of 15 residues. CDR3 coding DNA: TGTGCCAGCAGGTCCGGGACAGGGAGCAATCAGCCCCAGCATTTT. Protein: CASRSGTGSNQPQHF.

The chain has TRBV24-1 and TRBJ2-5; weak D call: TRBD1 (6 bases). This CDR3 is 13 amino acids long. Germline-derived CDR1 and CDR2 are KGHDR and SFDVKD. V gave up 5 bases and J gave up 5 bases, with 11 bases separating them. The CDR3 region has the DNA TGTGCCACCAGTGCTTCAGGGGTTGAGACCCAGTACTTC. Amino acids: CATSASGVETQYF.

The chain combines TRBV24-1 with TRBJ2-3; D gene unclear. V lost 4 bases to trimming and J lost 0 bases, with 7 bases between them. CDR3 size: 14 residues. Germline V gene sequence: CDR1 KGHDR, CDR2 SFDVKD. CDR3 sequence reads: CATSDSASTDTQYF. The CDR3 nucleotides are TGTGCCACCAGTGACAGTGCTAGCACAGATACGCAGTATTTT.

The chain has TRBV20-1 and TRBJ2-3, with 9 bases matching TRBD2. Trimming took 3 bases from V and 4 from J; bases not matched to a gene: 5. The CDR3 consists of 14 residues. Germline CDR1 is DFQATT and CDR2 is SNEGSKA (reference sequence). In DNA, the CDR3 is TGCAGTGCTAGTGCGGGGGGGCAGGCAGATACGCAGTATTTT. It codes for CSASAGGQADTQYF.

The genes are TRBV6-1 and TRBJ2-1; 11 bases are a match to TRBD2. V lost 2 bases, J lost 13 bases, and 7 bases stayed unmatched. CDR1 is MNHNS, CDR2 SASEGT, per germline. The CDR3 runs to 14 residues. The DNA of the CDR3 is TGTGCCAGCAGTGAACTAGCGGGAGGACCCCCTCAGTTCTTC. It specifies CASSELAGGPPQFF.

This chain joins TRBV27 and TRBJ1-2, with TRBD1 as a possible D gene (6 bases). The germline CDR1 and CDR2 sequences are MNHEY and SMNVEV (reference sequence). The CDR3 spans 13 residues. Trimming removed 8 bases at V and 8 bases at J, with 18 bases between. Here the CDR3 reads CASSRQGGGGYTF. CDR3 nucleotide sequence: TGTGCCAGCTCGAGACAAGGGGGGGGCGGCTACACCTTC.

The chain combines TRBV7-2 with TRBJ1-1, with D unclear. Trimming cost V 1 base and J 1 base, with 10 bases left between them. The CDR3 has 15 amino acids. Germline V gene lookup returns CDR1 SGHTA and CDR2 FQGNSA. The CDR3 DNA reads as TGTGCCAGCAGCTTAGTTGTGACAACGAACACTGAAGCTTTCTTT. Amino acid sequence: CASSLVVTTNTEAFF.

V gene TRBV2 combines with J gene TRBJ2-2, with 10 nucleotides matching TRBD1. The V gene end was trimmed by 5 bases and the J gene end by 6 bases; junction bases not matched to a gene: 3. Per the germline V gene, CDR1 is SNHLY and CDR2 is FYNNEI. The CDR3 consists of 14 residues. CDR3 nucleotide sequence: TGTGCCAGCAGTACCGGACAGGGGGCCGGGGAGCTGTTTTTT. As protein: CASSTGQGAGELFF.